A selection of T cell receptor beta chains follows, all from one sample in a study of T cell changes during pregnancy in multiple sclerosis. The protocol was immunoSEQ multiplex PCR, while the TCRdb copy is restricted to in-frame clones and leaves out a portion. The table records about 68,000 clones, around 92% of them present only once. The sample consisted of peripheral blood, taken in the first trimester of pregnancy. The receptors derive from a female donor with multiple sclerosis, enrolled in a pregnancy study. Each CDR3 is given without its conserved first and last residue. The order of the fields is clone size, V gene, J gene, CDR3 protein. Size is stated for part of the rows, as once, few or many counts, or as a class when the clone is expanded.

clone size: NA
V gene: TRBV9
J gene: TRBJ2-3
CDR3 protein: ASSLLAGTTDTQY

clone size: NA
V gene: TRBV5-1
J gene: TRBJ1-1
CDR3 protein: ASSSGTGVTNTEAF

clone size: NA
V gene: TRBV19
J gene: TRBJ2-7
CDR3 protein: ASSNLGQGTYEQY

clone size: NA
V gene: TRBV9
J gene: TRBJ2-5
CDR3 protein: ASSVAGGPPETQY

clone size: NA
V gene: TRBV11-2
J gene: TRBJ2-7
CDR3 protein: ASSLGEGYEQY

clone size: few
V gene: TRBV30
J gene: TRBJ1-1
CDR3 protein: AWRAGYGRNTEAF

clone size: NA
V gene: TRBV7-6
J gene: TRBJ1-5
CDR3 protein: ASSPTHAGNQPQH

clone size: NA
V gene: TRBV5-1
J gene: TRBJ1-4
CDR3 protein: ASSLRGGGDSNEKLF

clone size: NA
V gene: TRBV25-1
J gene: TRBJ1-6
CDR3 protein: ASRDRRNSPLH

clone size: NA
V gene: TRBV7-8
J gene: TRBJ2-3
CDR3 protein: ASSGPGGAADTQY

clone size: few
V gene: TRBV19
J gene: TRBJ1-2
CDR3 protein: ASRVKQGKRSYGYT

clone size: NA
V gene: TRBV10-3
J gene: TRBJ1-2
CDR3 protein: AISEPRGPYGYT

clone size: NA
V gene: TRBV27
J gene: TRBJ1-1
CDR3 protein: ASSHPTGTGSTEAF

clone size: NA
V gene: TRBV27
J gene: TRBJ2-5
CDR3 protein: ASSYRVGGETQY

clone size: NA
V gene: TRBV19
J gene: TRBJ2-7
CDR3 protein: ASSTWTSGNGGQY

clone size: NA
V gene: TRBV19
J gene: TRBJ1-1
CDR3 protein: ASSIVTGGYKNTEAF

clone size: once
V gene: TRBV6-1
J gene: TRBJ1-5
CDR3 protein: ASRLRGSSNQPQH

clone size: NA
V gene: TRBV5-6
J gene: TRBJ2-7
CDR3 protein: ASSRTGEVFDEQY

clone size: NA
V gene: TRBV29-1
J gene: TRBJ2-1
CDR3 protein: SVGIRRGNPFSYNEQF

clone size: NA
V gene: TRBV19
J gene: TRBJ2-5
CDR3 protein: ASSYAGKETQY

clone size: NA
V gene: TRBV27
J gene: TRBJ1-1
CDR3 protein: ASSLSFWDRAHTEAF

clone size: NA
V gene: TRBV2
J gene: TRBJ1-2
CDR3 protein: ASRGSYGIRDGYT

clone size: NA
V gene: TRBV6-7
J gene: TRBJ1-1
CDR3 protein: ASSSEGQQNTEAF

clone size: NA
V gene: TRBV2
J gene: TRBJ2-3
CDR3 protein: ASSPSGTGVTQY

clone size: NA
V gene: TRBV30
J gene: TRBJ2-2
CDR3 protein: ACTGLPGLGELF

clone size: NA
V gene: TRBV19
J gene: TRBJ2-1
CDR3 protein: ASSIGLEQF